This T cell receptor beta chain was documented in a study of sequential checkpoint blockade in melanoma. At the level of the study: DNA from some 84 pretreatment tumor samples underwent TCRβ immunosequencing. Twenty-two patients had matched tumor biopsies before treatment and at week 13 after nivolumab or ipilimumab alone.

Repertoires were generated with immunoSEQ multiplex PCR, while TCRdb's copy carries only in-frame clones and drops some. The profile covers about 2,300 clones, with around a fifth appearing a single time and around 18% taken by the ten largest. The treatment denotes: randomized to nivolumab then ipilimumab (arm A) or the reverse (arm B). No patient had prior DNA-damaging chemotherapy. This clone is large in the sample. Germline-derived CDR1 and CDR2 are SGHNT and YENEEA. Losses at the gene ends were 5 bases for V and 0 bases for J; bases not matched to a gene: 2. The CDR3 runs 15 residues. Sample: tumor tissue (inferred from file names), taken from a patient given nivolumab and ipilimumab in sequence. This chain joins TRBV11-3 and TRBJ2-2, with 8 bases that match TRBD1. The receptor's source is a human donor with melanoma. CDR3 region: CASSQTGANTGELFF. For the CDR3, the DNA is TGTGCCAGCAGCCAGACAGGGGCGAACACCGGGGAGCTGTTTTTT.